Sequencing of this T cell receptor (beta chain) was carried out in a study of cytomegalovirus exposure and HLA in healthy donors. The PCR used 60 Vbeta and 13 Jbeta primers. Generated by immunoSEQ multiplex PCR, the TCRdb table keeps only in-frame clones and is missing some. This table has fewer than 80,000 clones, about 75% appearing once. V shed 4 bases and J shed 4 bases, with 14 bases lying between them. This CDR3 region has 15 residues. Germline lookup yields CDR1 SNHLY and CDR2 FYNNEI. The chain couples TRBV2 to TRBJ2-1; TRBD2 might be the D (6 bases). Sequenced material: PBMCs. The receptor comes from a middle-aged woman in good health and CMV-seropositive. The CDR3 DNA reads TGTGCCAGCAGTGCATCTCCGGGACTTTACAATGAGCAGTTCTTC. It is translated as CASSASPGLYNEQFF.